This T cell receptor (beta chain) came from a study of blood T cell repertoires in COVID-19. V was clipped by 4 bases and J by 0 bases, with 6 bases between them. Germline-derived CDR1 and CDR2 are SGHNT and YYREEE (reference sequence). The CDR3 runs to 13 residues. TCRdb's table, derived via immunoSEQ multiplex PCR, lists solely in-frame clones and lacks some. Of about 99,000 clones listed, roughly nine tenths were seen once; the top ten hold 4.5% to 5.5%. The V and J genes are TRBV5-4 and TRBJ2-3, with no clear D. The receptor comes from a human donor in a cohort sampled during active COVID-19. The sequencing sample was made of peripheral blood. CDR3: CASSPPSTDTQYF. CDR3 sequence (DNA): TGTGCCAGCAGCCCTCCGAGCACAGATACGCAGTATTTT.